This T cell receptor beta chain appears in the sequencing data of a study of response to subunit inactivated influenza vaccine. TCRdb reprocessed the RT-PCR reads with MiXCR, giving one entry per CDR3 protein. The table lists roughly 780,000 distinct CDR3 sequences, 15% to 20% of them singletons. Germline loops: CDR1 SQVTM, CDR2 ANQGSEA. The CDR3 consists of 15 residues. V lost 0 bases and J 2 bases, leaving 11 bases between the germline ends. This clonotype has only a few counts. Its antigen is still unknown. Study outcomes and limitations: Each seasonal influenza vaccination, the authors suggested, recruits few new T cells.

The receptor comes from a man aged 45-60 years who received an inactivated influenza vaccine. The starting material was PBMCs from blood, obtained roughly 5 days after vaccination. The V call is TRBV29-1, the J call TRBJ2-1, with a tentative D call TRBD2 (5 bases). The CDR3, as DNA: TGCAGCGTTGAAGATTCACTAGGGCCCTACAATGAGCAGTTCTTC. It encodes CSVEDSLGPYNEQFF.